Listed here are 28 T cell receptor beta chains from one sample, sequenced in a study of beta chain features in type 1 diabetes. As every portion of the isolated RNA was reverse transcribed, the sequencing read expressed TCRB transcripts. Repertoires were generated with immunoSEQ multiplex PCR, while TCRdb's copy carries only in-frame clones and drops some. This table has about 470,000 clones, 30% appearing once. The source material was naive CD4+ T cells from blood. The receptors were gathered from a man younger than 30 in good health.

The chain combines TRBV7-9 with TRBJ2-7; 9 bases line up with TRBD1. With 2 bases clipped from V and 0 bases from J, the junction kept 8 bases outside the gene matches. From germline, CDR1 is SEHNR and CDR2 FQNEAQ (reference sequence). This CDR3 is built from 17 residues. CDR3 amino acids: CASSLRAGTGSSYEQYF. The CDR3, as DNA: TGTGCCAGCAGCTTAAGAGCGGGGACAGGGAGCTCCTACGAGCAGTACTTC.

This chain connects TRBV19 to TRBJ2-1; D perhaps matches TRBD1 (5 bases). The CDR3 totals 14 residues. Trimming removed 0 bases from V and 6 bases from J, with 9 bases in between. In germline, CDR1 is LNHDA, CDR2 SQIVND (reference sequence). As DNA, the CDR3 is TGTGCCAGTAGTATAGATCTCCAGGGCAATGAGCAGTTCTTC. This sequence encodes CASSIDLQGNEQFF.

The chain couples TRBV29-1 to TRBJ2-7, with 10 bases identical to TRBD1. V was pared by 8 bases and J by 1 base, with 5 bases of the junction left unmatched. CDR3 length: 13 residues. Germline assignment: CDR1 SQVTM and CDR2 ANQGSEA. CDR3 in DNA: TGCAGCATACGACAGGGGGCATCCTACGAGCAGTACTTC. Its translation is CSIRQGASYEQYF.

Only a few counts were recorded for this clone. The sample holds other DNA sequences that translate to the same CDR3. This chain joins TRBV13 and TRBJ2-1; 7 bases agree with TRBD2. Trimming at V came to 5 bases and at J to 2 bases, leaving 3 bases not matched to a gene. CDR1 and CDR2 (germline): PRHDT, FYEKMQ (reference sequence). This CDR3 is 14 amino acids long. DNA of the CDR3: TGTGCCAGCAGCCCTGGACTAGCCTACAATGAGCAGTTCTTC. This encodes CASSPGLAYNEQFF. The complete variable domain, with remaining parts taken from reference TRBV13 and TRBJ2-1, reads AAGVIQSPRHLIKEKRETATLKCYPIPRHDTVYWYQQGPGQDPQFLISFYEKMQSDKGSIPDRFSAQQFSDYHSELNMSSLELGDSALYFCASSPGLAYNEQFFGPGTRLTVL.

There are a few counts of this clone. The chain recombines TRBV28 with TRBJ2-5, with D tentatively TRBD2 (6 bases). V was trimmed by 4 bases and J by 7 bases, leaving 10 bases between them. The V gene's germline CDR1 is MDHEN and CDR2 SYDVKM. The CDR3 has 12 residues. In DNA, the CDR3 is TGTGCCAGCAGTTATGGGGGGTGGACCCAGTACTTC. It codes for CASSYGGWTQYF.

This chain joins TRBV10-3 and TRBJ2-5; TRBD2 matches at 7 bases. The CDR3 runs to 12 residues. From germline, CDR1 is ENHRY and CDR2 SYGVKD. J was trimmed by 4 bases and V by 10 bases; bases with no gene match: 6. Written as DNA, the CDR3 is TGTGCCAGCGGGAGTTTCGGAGAGACCCAGTACTTC. Residues: CASGSFGETQYF.

The chain links TRBV27 to TRBJ2-3, with TRBD2 identical over 8 bases. Germline-derived CDR1 and CDR2 are MNHEY and SMNVEV (reference sequence). Trimming at V came to 3 bases and at J to 6 bases, leaving 5 bases not matched to a gene. The CDR3 sequence is 14 residues long. The CDR3 loop is CASSLGQRGDTQYF. In DNA, the CDR3 is TGTGCCAGCAGTTTGGGCCAGCGGGGGGATACGCAGTATTTT.

The V call is TRBV5-6, the J call TRBJ2-7; TRBD2 matches 12 bases. V was pared by 4 bases and J by 0 bases, with 5 bases of the junction left unmatched. The germline V gene encodes CDR1 SGHDT and CDR2 YYEEEE. This CDR3 is built from 16 residues. CDR3: CASSPGLAGYSYEQYF. In nucleotides, the CDR3 is TGTGCCAGCAGCCCTGGACTAGCGGGATACTCCTACGAGCAGTACTTC. The full variable domain, with the rest looked up from reference TRBV5-6 and TRBJ2-7, is DAGVTQSPTHLIKTRGQQVTLRCSPKSGHDTVSWYQQALGQGPQFIFQYYEEEERQRGNFPDRFSGHQFPNYSSELNVNALLLGDSALYLCASSPGLAGYSYEQYFGPGTRLTVT.

The rearrangement joins TRBV6-1 to TRBJ2-2; D not resolved. CDR1 is MNHNS, CDR2 SASEGT, per germline. The CDR3 is 12 amino acids. Deletions cut 6 bases from V and 3 bases from J, with 5 bases between. CDR3 protein: CASSLYTGELFF. CDR3 DNA: TGTGCCAGCAGCCTATACACCGGGGAGCTGTTTTTT.

V gene TRBV9 combines with J gene TRBJ2-1, with 14 bases matching TRBD2. This CDR3 region has 18 residues. Germline lookup yields CDR1 SGDLS and CDR2 YYNGEE. V trimming: 4 bases; J trimming: 1 base; junction bases outside the gene matches: 7. CDR3 in amino acids: CASSLGLAGVLSYNEQFF. The CDR3 DNA reads TGTGCCAGCAGCTTGGGACTAGCGGGAGTGTTATCCTACAATGAGCAGTTCTTC.

The chain recombines TRBV7-2 with TRBJ2-1; no firm D call. The CDR3 is 15 amino acids. The V end lost 3 bases, the J end lost 0 bases, and 9 bases lay between the germline ends. The germline V gene has CDR1 SGHTA and CDR2 FQGNSA. The CDR3 coding sequence is TGTGCCAGCAGCTTTGTTGGGAACTCCTACAATGAGCAGTTCTTC. Amino acids: CASSFVGNSYNEQFF. Using reference TRBV7-2 and TRBJ2-1 for the parts outside the CDR3, the full variable domain is GAGVSQSPSNKVTEKGKDVELRCDPISGHTALYWYRQSLGQGLEFLIYFQGNSAPDKSGLPSDRFSAERTGGSVSTLTIQRTQQEDSAVYLCASSFVGNSYNEQFFGPGTRLTVL.

A few counts support this clone. This rearrangement joins TRBV7-3 to TRBJ2-3, with D perhaps matching TRBD2 (5 bases). Germline loops: CDR1 SGHTA, CDR2 FQGTGA. There are 15 residues in the CDR3. V was pared by 5 bases and J by 1 base, with 13 bases between. CDR3 coding DNA: TGTGCCAGCAGCCCCATGGGCGGGCGCACAGATACGCAGTATTTT. Residues: CASSPMGGRTDTQYF.

The chain links TRBV6-5 to TRBJ2-5, with 8 nucleotides matching TRBD2. This CDR3 spans 13 amino acids. CDR1 is MNHEY, CDR2 SVGAGI, per germline. Unmatched junction bases numbered 4, after V lost 6 bases and J lost 4 bases. The CDR3 loop is CASRAAGAETQYF. The DNA for the CDR3 is TGTGCCAGCAGGGCAGCGGGAGCAGAGACCCAGTACTTC.

Concerning this clone itself: Other DNA sequences in this sample translate to the same CDR3. In nucleotides, the CDR3 is TGCAGTGCTCCCCAGGGAGATACGCAGTATTTT. Translation gives CSAPQGDTQYF. The rearrangement uses TRBV20-1 and TRBJ2-3; D is perhaps TRBD1 (5 bases). V dropped 5 bases and J dropped 5 bases, with 8 bases sitting between them. This CDR3 comprises 11 residues. Germline V gives CDR1 DFQATT, CDR2 SNEGSKA (reference sequence).

V and J are TRBV29-1 and TRBJ2-5; TRBD2 might be the D (6 bases). Trimming stripped 4 bases from V and 5 bases from J, with 11 bases between. The CDR3 covers 12 residues. Per germline, CDR1 SQVTM and CDR2 ANQGSEA. For the CDR3, the DNA is TGCAGCGTTGGGTCCGGGAGCGAGACCCAGTACTTC. Its protein is CSVGSGSETQYF.

Of note for this clone: The junction differs from germline at one of its ends, possibly a read error. The chain couples TRBV15 to TRBJ2-7; possible D gene TRBD1, 6 bases. CDR3 length equals 10 residues. Germline assignment: CDR1 LNHNV and CDR2 YYDKDF (reference sequence). In DNA form, the CDR3 reads TGTGCCACCAGCAGACACTTGACAGGCTTC. This gives the protein CATSRHLTGF.

This clone was counted between two and nine times. V gene TRBV7-9 combines with J gene TRBJ2-1; the D gene is possibly TRBD1 (6 bases). The CDR3 totals 14 residues. Between the trimmed V and J ends, which lost 2 bases and 2 bases, there was a span of 7 bases. CDR1 and CDR2 (germline): SEHNR, FQNEAQ (reference sequence). The CDR3 region has the DNA TGTGCCAGCAGCTTACGGACAGCCTACAATGAGCAGTTCTTC. Amino acids: CASSLRTAYNEQFF.

The J gene is TRBJ1-4, the V gene TRBV20-1; D gene ambiguous. This CDR3 has 11 residues. The germline V gene encodes CDR1 DFQATT and CDR2 SNEGSKA (reference sequence). The V and J ends lost 2 bases and 7 bases respectively, with 5 bases between them. CDR3 residues: CSARRVEKLFF. The DNA of the CDR3 is TGCAGTGCTAGAAGGGTTGAAAAACTGTTTTTT.

This chain links TRBV5-4 with TRBJ2-4; D might be TRBD1 (6 bases). CDR3 size: 16 residues. Per the germline V gene, CDR1 is SGHNT and CDR2 is YYREEE (reference sequence). V shed 4 bases and J shed 0 bases, with 14 bases lying between them. The CDR3 DNA sequence: TGTGCCAGCAGCCCGTTCCAGGGGCTAGCCAAAAACATTCAGTACTTC. It yields the protein CASSPFQGLAKNIQYF.

This sequence joins TRBV7-9 and TRBJ2-7; TRBD1 matches at 8 bases. V was clipped by 1 base and J by 3 bases; unmatched bases: 8. The CDR3 is 16 residues long. Germline V lookup: CDR1 SEHNR, CDR2 FQNEAQ (reference sequence). The CDR3 region is CASSLDVGQGIYEQYF. The CDR3 DNA reads TGTGCCAGCAGCTTAGACGTAGGACAGGGCATCTACGAGCAGTACTTC.

This clone was picked up one time. The CDR3 reads CASSDSQSNQPQHF. CDR3 DNA: TGTGCCAGCAGTGATTCCCAGAGCAATCAGCCCCAGCATTTT. The genes are TRBV2 and TRBJ1-5; D ambiguous. CDR3 size: 14 residues. Germline-derived CDR1 and CDR2 are SNHLY and FYNNEI. Trimming removed 3 bases from V and 1 base from J, with 7 bases in between.

To note about this clone: The junction departs from germline at one end; a sequencing error may be responsible. The gene calls are TRBV9 and TRBJ2-1; 9 nucleotides line up with TRBD2. There are 15 residues in the CDR3. Germline CDR1 SGDLS, CDR2 YYNGEE. CDR3 region: CASSVAGDLYNEQFF. The CDR3, as DNA: TGTGCCAGCAGTGTAGCGGGAGACCTCTACAATGAGCAGTTCTTC. Drawing the rest from reference TRBV9 and TRBJ2-1, the complete variable domain is DSGVTQTPKHLITATGQRVTLRCSPRSGDLSVYWYQQSLDQGLQFLIQYYNGEERAKGNILERFSAQQFPDLHSELNLSSLELGDSALYFCASSVAGDLYNEQFFGPGTRLTVL.

The chain joins TRBV30 to TRBJ2-3; D may be TRBD1 (5 bases). Germline values: CDR1 GTSNPN, CDR2 SVGIG (reference sequence). V shed 7 bases and J shed 1 base, with 24 bases lying between them. This CDR3 region has 17 residues. The DNA for the CDR3 is TGTGCCTACGTAGGACGGCACTCAGGGCCTCGCACAGATACGCAGTATTTT. Encoded protein: CAYVGRHSGPRTDTQYF.

The V call is TRBV4-1, the J call TRBJ2-7, with 8 bases fitting TRBD2. This CDR3 has 16 residues. J was trimmed by 0 bases and V by 0 bases; bases with no gene match: 4. Germline CDR1 is MGHRA and CDR2 is YSYEKL. The CDR3 sequence is CASSQELAGSSYEQYF. In nucleotides, the CDR3 is TGCGCCAGCAGCCAAGAGCTAGCGGGTAGCTCCTACGAGCAGTACTTC.

This sequence joins TRBV29-1 and TRBJ2-1; D may be TRBD2 (6 bases). Germline lookup yields CDR1 SQVTM and CDR2 ANQGSEA. Trimming removed 3 bases at V and 14 bases at J, with 11 bases between. The CDR3 is 10 residues long. The CDR3, as DNA: TGCAGCGTTGAGCGGGATGGTGAGTTCTTC. Amino acids: CSVERDGEFF.

V and J are TRBV29-1 and TRBJ2-3, with 9 bases lining up with TRBD1. Germline CDR1 is SQVTM and CDR2 is ANQGSEA. V lost 4 bases, J lost 2 bases, and 7 bases stayed unmatched. The length of the CDR3 is 15 residues. For the CDR3, the DNA is TGCAGCGTTGTTGGTACAGGGGGCCCCACAGATACGCAGTATTTT. It codes for CSVVGTGGPTDTQYF.

This clone was seen just once. DNA of the CDR3: TGCGCCAGCAGCCCCGGGACTAGCCAAGGGGAGCAGTTCTTC. Protein sequence: CASSPGTSQGEQFF. The J gene is TRBJ2-1, the V gene TRBV5-1; TRBD2 aligns across 9 bases. V was pared by 4 bases and J by 10 bases, with 9 bases of the junction left unmatched. CDR1 and CDR2 (germline): SGHRS, YFSETQ. The CDR3 consists of 14 residues. The whole variable domain, filled in from reference TRBV5-1 and TRBJ2-1, reads KAGVTQTPRYLIKTRGQQVTLSCSPISGHRSVSWYQQTPGQGLQFLFEYFSETQRNKGNFPGRFSGRQFSNSRSEMNVSTLELGDSALYLCASSPGTSQGEQFFGPGTRLTVL.

V is TRBV5-1 and J is TRBJ2-5; 14 bases line up with TRBD2. The germline gives CDR1 SGHRS, CDR2 YFSETQ. J gave up 5 bases and V 0 bases, and 3 bases lay outside the gene matches. The CDR3 length is 16 residues. This chain's CDR3 is CASSLVGLAGAETQYF. The CDR3 DNA follows: TGCGCCAGCAGCTTGGTGGGACTAGCGGGAGCTGAGACCCAGTACTTC.